Sequencing of this T cell receptor beta chain was carried out in a study of T cells in Graves' hyperthyroidism and ophthalmopathy. There were TCR beta CDR3 regions amplified from RNA transcripts. When the TCR CDR3 underwent first-round RT-PCR, the HTBI primer set was used. TCRdb fed the multiplex PCR reads into MiXCR, producing one record per CDR3 protein. The sample lists under 300,000 distinct CDR3 sequences, around 20% seen once, with around two thirds in the top ten. Study observations and caveats: Blood also held most thyroid clonotypes expanded beyond 0.001.

Germline V gives CDR1 SGHVS, CDR2 FQNEAQ. The CDR3 totals 17 residues. Trimming removed 6 bases from V and 4 bases from J; junction bases left unmatched: 14. The diagnostic basis comprised clinical symptoms, serum thyroxine and TRAb, thyroid ultrasound and orbital computed tomography. PBMCs were obtained from about 9 ml fresh peripheral blood. This clonotype appeared once. The antigen is undetermined. The receptor comes from a man aged 25 to 40 with Graves' ophthalmopathy. The chain joins TRBV7-8 to TRBJ2-3; 9 bases line up with TRBD2. Material: blood. CDR3 region: CASSRTAGGSRADTQYF. For the CDR3, the DNA is TGTGCCAGCAGTCGAACTGCGGGAGGGAGTCGTGCAGATACGCAGTATTTT.